The clone carrying this TCR beta chain appeared a single time. Its antigen is not identified. Method: immunoSEQ multiplex PCR; TCRdb's copy keeps in-frame clones and lacks some. Of 75,000 to 90,000 clones in the sample, 91% were seen once. The CDR3 length is 12 residues. V trimming: 5 bases; J trimming: 6 bases; junction bases outside the gene matches: 3. CDR1 and CDR2 from the germline V gene are MDHEN and SYDVKM. This entry is derived from a study of OX40 agonist ivuxolimab in advanced cancers. The wider study: A partial response was reached by three patients: one with hepatocellular carcinoma and two with cutaneous melanoma. General study results and limits: Fewer expanded clones were found on average in CD4+ than in CD8+ T cells. Clonal expansion from baseline to week 6 occurred in both CD4+ and CD8+ T cells.

The input for sequencing was CD4+ or CD8+ T cells sorted from blood, taken in a trial of the OX40 agonist ivuxolimab. This TCR was sampled from an adult with an advanced solid tumor such as melanoma, head and neck, liver or kidney cancer. The chain employs TRBV28 and TRBJ2-7, with 8 bases aligning to TRBD1. CDR3 sequence: CASSLGTGEQYF. CDR3 DNA: TGTGCCAGCAGTCTAGGGACAGGCGAGCAGTACTTC.